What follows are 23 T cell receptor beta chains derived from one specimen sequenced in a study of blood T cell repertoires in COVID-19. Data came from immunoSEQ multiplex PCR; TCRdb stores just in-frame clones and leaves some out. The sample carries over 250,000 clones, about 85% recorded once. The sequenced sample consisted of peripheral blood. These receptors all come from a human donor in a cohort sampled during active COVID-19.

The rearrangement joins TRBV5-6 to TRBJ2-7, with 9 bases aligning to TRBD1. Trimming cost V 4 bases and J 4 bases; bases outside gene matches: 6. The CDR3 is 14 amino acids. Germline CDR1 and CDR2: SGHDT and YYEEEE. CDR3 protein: CASSRDRDRYEQYF. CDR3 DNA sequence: TGTGCCAGCAGCCGGGACAGGGATCGATACGAGCAGTACTTC. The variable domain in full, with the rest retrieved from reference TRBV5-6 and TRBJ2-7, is DAGVTQSPTHLIKTRGQQVTLRCSPKSGHDTVSWYQQALGQGPQFIFQYYEEEERQRGNFPDRFSGHQFPNYSSELNVNALLLGDSALYLCASSRDRDRYEQYFGPGTRLTVT.

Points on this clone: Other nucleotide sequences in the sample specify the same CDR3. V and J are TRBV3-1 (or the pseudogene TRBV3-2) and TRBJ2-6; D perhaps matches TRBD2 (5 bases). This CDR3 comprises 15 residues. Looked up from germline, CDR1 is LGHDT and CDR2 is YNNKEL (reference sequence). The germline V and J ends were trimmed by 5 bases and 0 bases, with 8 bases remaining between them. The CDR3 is CASSSRGSGANVLTF. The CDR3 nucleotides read TGTGCCAGCAGCTCTCGGGGCTCTGGGGCCAACGTCCTGACTTTC.

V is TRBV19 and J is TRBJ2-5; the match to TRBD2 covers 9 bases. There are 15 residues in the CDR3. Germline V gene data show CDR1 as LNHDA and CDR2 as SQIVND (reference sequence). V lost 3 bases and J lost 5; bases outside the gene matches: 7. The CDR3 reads CASSISLAGRETQYF. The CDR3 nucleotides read TGTGCCAGTAGTATTAGTCTAGCGGGAAGGGAGACCCAGTACTTC.

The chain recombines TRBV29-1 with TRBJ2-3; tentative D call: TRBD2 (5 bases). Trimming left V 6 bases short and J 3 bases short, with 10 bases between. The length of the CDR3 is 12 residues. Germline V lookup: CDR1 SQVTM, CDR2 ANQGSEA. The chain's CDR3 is CSVMAGTDTQYF. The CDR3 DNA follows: TGCAGCGTAATGGCGGGTACAGATACGCAGTATTTT.

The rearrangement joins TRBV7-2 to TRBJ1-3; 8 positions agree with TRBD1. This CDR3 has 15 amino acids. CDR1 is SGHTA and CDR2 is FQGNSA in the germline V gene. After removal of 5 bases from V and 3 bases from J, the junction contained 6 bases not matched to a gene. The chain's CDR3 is CASSPQGADGNTIYF. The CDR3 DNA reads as TGTGCCAGCAGCCCTCAGGGGGCTGATGGAAACACCATATATTTT. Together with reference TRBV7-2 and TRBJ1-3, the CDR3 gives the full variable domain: GAGVSQSPSNKVTEKGKDVELRCDPISGHTALYWYRQSLGQGLEFLIYFQGNSAPDKSGLPSDRFSAERTGGSVSTLTIQRTQQEDSAVYLCASSPQGADGNTIYFGEGSWLTVV.

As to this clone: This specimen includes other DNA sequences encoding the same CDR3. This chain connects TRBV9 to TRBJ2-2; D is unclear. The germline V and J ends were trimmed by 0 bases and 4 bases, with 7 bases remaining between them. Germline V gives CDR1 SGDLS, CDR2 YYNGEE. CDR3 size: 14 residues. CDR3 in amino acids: CASSVAPGTGELFF. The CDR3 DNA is TGTGCCAGCAGCGTAGCTCCGGGCACCGGGGAGCTGTTTTTT.

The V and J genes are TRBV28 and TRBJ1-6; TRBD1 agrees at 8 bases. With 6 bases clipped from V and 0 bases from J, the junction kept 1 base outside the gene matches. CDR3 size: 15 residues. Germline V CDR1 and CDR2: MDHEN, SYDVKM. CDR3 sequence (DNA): TGTGCCAGCAGCAGGGGGCTCTCCTATAATTCACCCCTCCACTTT. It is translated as CASSRGLSYNSPLHF.

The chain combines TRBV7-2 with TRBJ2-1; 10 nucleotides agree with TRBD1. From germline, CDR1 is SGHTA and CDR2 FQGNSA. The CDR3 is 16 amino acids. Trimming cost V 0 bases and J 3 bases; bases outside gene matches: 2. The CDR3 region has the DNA TGTGCCAGCAGCTTAGCCGGGACAGGGGTCTACAATGAGCAGTTCTTC. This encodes CASSLAGTGVYNEQFF. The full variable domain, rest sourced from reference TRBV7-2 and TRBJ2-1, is GAGVSQSPSNKVTEKGKDVELRCDPISGHTALYWYRQSLGQGLEFLIYFQGNSAPDKSGLPSDRFSAERTGGSVSTLTIQRTQQEDSAVYLCASSLAGTGVYNEQFFGPGTRLTVL.

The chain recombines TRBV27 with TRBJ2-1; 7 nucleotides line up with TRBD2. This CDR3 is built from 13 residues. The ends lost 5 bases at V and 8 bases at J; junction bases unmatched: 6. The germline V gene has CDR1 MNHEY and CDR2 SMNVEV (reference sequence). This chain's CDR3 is CASSRREPHEQFF. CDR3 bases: TGTGCCAGCAGTCGGCGGGAGCCCCATGAGCAGTTCTTC.

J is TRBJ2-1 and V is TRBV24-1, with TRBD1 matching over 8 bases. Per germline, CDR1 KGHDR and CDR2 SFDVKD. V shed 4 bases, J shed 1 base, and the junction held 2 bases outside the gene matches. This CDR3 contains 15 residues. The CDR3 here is CATSDGQGSYNEQFF. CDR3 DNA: TGTGCCACCAGTGACGGACAGGGATCCTACAATGAGCAGTTCTTC.

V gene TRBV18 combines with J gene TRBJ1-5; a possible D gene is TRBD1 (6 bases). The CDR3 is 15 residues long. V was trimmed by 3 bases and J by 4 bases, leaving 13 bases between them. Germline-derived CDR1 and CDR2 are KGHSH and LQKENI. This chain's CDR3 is CASSPVGQSNQPQHF. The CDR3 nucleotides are TGTGCCAGCTCACCGGTTGGACAGTCTAATCAGCCCCAGCATTTT.

The CDR3 nucleotides read TGTGCCAGCAGCTTAGGTACCTACGAGCAGTACTTC. The encoded protein is CASSLGTYEQYF. The V call is TRBV7-9, the J call TRBJ2-7, with D unclear. This CDR3 is 12 amino acids long. CDR1 is SEHNR and CDR2 is FQNEAQ in the germline V gene (reference sequence). The V end lost 1 base, the J end lost 2 bases, and 3 bases lay between the germline ends.

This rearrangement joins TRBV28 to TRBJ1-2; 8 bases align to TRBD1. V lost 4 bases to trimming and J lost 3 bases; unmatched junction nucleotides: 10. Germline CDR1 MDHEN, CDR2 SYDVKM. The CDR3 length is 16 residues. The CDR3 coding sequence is TGTGCCAGCAGTTCGACCAGGACAGGGCTATACTATGGCTACACCTTC. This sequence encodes CASSSTRTGLYYGYTF.

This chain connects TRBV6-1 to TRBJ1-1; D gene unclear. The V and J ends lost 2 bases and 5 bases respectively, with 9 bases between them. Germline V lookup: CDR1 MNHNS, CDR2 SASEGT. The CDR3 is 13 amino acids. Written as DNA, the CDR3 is TGTGCCAGCAGTGAACCATATGAGACTGAAGCTTTCTTT. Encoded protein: CASSEPYETEAFF.

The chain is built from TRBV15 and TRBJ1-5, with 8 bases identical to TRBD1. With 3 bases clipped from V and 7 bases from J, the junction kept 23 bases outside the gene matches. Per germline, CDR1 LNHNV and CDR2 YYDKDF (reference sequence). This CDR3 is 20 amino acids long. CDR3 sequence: CATSRTHGQAGQGGRQPQHF. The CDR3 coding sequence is TGTGCCACCAGCAGGACCCATGGGCAGGCAGGACAGGGAGGGCGACAGCCCCAGCATTTT.

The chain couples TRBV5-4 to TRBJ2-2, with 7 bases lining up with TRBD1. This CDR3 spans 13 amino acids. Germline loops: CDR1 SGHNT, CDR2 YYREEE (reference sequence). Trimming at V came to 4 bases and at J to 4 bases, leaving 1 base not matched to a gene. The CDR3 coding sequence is TGTGCCAGCAGCAGGGACAGCACCGGGGAGCTGTTTTTT. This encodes CASSRDSTGELFF.

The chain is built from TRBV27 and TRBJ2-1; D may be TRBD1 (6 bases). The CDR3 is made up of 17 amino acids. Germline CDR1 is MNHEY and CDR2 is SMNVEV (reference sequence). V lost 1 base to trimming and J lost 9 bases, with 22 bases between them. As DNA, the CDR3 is TGTGCCAGCAGTTTATTATCGACAGGTTTGGGCAGAGGTGAGCAGTTCTTC. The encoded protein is CASSLLSTGLGRGEQFF.

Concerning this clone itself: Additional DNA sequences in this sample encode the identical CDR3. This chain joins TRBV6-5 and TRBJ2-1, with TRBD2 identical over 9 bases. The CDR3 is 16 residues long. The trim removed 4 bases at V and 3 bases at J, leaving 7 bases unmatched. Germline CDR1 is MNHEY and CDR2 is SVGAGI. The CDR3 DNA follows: TGTGCCAGCAGTTCGCCCGGGACTAGCATCTACAATGAGCAGTTCTTC. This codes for CASSSPGTSIYNEQFF.

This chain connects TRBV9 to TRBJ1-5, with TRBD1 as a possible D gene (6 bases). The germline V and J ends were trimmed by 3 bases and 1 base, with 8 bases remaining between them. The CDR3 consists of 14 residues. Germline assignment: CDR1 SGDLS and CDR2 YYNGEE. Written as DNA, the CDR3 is TGTGCCAGCAGCGCCGGGACAAGCAATCAGCCCCAGCATTTT. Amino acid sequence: CASSAGTSNQPQHF.

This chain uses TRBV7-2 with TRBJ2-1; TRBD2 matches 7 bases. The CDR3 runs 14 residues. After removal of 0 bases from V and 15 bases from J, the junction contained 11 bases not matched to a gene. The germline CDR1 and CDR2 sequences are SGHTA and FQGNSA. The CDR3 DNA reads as TGTGCCAGCAGCTTAGCTGTGTATGGCGGGAGTCTGTTCTTC. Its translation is CASSLAVYGGSLFF.

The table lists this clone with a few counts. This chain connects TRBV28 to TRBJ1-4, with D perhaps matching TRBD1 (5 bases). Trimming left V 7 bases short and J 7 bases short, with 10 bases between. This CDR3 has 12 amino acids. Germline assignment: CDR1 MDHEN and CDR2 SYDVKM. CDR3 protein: CASNQGAEKLFF. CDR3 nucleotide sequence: TGTGCCAGCAACCAGGGTGCTGAAAAACTGTTTTTT.

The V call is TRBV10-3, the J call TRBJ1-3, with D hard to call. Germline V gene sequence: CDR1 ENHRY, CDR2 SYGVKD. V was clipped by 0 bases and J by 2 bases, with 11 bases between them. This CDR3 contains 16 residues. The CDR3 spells CAISESFSGTGNTIYF. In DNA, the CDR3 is TGTGCCATCAGTGAGTCGTTTTCGGGAACTGGAAACACCATATATTTT.

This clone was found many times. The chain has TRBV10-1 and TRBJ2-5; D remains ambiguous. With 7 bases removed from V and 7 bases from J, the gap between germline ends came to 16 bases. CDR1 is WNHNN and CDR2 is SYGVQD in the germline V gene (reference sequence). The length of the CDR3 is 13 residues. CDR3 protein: CASMVRPRGTQYF. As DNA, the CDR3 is TGCGCCAGCATGGTACGACCCCGCGGGACCCAGTACTTC.